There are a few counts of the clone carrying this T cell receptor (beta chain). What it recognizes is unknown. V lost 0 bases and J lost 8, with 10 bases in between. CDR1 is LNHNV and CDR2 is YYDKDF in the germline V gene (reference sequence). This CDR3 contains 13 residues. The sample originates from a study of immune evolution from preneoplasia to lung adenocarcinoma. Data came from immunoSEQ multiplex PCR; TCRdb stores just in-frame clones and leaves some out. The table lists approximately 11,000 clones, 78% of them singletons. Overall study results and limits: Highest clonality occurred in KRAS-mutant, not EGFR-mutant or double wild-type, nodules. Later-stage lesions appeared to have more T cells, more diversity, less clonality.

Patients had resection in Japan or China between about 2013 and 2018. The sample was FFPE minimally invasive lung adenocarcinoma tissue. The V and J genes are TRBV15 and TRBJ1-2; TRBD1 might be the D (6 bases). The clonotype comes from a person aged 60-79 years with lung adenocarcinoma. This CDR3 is CATSRDGGGGYTF. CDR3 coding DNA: TGTGCCACCAGCAGAGACGGGGGCGGAGGCTACACCTTC.